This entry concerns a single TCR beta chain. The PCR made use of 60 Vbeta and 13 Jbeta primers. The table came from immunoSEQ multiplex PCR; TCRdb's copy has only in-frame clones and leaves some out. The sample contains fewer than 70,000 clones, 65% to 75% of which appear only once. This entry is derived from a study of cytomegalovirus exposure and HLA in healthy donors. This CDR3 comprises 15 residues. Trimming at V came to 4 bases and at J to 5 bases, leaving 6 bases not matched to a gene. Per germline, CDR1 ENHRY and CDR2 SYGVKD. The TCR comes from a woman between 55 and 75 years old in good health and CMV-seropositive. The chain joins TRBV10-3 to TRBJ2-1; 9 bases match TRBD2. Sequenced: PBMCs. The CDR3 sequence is CAISVSGGLNNEQFF. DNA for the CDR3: TGTGCCATCAGTGTTAGCGGGGGTTTAAACAATGAGCAGTTCTTC.